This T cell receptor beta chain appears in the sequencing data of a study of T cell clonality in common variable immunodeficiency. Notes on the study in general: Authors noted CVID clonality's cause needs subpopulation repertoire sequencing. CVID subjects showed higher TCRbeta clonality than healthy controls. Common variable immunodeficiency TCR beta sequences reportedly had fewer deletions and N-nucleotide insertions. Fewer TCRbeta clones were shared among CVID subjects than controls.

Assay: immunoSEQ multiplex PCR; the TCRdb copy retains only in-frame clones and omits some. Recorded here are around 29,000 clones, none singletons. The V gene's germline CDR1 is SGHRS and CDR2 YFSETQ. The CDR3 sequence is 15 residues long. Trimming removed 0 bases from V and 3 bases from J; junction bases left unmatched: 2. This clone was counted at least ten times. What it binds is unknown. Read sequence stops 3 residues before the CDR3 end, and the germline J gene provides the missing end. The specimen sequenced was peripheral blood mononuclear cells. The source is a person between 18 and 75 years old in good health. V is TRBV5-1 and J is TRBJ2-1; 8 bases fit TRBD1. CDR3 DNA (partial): TGCGCCAGCAGCTTGGAGGGACAGGTCTACAATGAG. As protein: CASSLEGQVYNE. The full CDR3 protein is CASSLEGQVYNEQFF.